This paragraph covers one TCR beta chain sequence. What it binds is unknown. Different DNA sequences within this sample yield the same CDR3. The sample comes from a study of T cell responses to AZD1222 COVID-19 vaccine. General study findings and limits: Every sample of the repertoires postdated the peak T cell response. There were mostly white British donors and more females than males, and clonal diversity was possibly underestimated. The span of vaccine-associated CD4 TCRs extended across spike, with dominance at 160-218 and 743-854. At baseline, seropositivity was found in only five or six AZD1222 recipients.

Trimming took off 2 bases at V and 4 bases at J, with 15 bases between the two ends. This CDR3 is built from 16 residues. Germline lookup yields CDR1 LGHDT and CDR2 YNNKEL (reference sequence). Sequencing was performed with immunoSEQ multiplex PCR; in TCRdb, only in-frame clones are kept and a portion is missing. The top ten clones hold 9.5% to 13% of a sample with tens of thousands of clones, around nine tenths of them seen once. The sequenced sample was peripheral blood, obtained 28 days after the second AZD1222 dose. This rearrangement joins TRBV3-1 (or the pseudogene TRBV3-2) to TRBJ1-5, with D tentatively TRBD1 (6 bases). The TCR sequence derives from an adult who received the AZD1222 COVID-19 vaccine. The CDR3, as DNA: TGTGCCAGCAGCCAAAACGGGGGGCAGTCAAATCAGCCCCAGCATTTT. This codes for CASSQNGGQSNQPQHF.